This T cell receptor beta chain was identified in a study of blood T cell repertoires in COVID-19. Overall study: Samples came from the United States, Italy and Spain, spanning acute and convalescent COVID-19.

CDR3 size: 21 residues. V lost 4 bases, J lost 0 bases, and 22 bases stayed unmatched. The germline V gene has CDR1 MNHEY and CDR2 SVGEGT. TCRdb's table, derived via immunoSEQ multiplex PCR, lists solely in-frame clones and lacks some. The data contain under 250,000 clones, approximately 86% of them singletons. Sequencing was carried out using peripheral blood. The TCR comes from a man older than 75 with acute or convalescent COVID-19. This sequence joins TRBV6-2 or TRBV6-3 and TRBJ1-1; 8 positions match TRBD1. In DNA form, the CDR3 reads TGTGCCAGCAGTTCACAGAACCCAGCCGGGACAGGATTAGCTATGAACACTGAAGCTTTCTTT. As protein: CASSSQNPAGTGLAMNTEAFF.